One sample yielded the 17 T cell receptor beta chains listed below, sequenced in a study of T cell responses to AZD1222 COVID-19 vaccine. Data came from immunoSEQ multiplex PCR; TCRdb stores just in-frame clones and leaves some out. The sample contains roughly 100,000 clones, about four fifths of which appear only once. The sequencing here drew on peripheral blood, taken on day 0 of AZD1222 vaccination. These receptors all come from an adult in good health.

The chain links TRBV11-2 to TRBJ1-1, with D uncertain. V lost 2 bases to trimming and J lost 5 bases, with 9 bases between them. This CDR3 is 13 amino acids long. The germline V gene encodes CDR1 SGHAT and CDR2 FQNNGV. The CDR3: CASSLREKTEAFF. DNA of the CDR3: TGTGCCAGCAGCTTAAGGGAAAAGACTGAAGCTTTCTTT.

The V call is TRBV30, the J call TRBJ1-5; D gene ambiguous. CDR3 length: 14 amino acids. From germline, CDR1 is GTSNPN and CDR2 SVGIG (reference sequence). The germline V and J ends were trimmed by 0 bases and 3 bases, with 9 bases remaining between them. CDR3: CAWSVWGDNQPQHF. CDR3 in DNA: TGTGCCTGGAGTGTCTGGGGTGACAATCAGCCCCAGCATTTT. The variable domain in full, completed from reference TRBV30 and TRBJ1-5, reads SQTIHQWPATLVQPVGSPLSLECTVEGTSNPNLYWYRQAAGRGLQLLFYSVGIGQISSEVPQNLSASRPQDRQFILSSKKLLLSDSGFYLCAWSVWGDNQPQHFGDGTRLSIL.

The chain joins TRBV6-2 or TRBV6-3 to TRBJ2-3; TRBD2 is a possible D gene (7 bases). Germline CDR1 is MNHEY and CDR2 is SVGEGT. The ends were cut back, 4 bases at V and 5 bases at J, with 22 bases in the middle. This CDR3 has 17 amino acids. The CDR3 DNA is TGTGCCAGCAGTTCTCCCATCGCGGGGGCCGGAAAAGATACGCAGTATTTT. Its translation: CASSSPIAGAGKDTQYF.

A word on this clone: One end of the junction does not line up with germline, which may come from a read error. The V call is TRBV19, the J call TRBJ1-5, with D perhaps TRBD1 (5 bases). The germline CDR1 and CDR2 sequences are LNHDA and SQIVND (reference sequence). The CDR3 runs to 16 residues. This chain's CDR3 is CASSIPSGTVNLPQHF. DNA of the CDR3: TGTGCCAGTAGTATCCCCTCCGGGACGGTCAATCTGCCCCAGCATTTT. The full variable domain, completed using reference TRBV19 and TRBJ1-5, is DGGITQSPKYLFRKEGQNVTLSCEQNLNHDAMYWYRQDPGQGLRLIYYSQIVNDFQKGDIAEGYSVSREKKESFPLTVTSAQKNPTAFYLCASSIPSGTVNLPQHFGDGTRLSIL.

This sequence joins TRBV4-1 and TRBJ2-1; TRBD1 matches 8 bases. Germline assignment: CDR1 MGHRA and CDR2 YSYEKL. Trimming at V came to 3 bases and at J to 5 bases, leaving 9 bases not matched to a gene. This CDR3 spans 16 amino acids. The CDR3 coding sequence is TGCGCCAGCAGCCAGCCCACCAGGGGGCCTAACAATGAGCAGTTCTTC. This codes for CASSQPTRGPNNEQFF.

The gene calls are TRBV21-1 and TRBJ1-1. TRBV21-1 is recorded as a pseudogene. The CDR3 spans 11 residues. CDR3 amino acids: CARVMNTEAFF. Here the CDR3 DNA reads TGTGCCAGGGTTATGAACACTGAAGCTTTCTTT.

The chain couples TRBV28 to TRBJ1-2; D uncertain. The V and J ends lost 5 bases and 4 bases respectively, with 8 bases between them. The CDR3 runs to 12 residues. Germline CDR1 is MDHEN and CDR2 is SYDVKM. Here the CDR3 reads CASSPRSYGYTF. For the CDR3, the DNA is TGTGCCAGCAGTCCTCGAAGCTATGGCTACACCTTC.

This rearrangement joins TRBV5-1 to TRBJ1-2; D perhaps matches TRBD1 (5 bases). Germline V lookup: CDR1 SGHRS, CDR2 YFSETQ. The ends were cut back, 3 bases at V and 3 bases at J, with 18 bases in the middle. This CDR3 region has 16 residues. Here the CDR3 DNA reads TGCGCCAGCAGCTCCGACCGTCATCAGGGCGACTATGGCTACACCTTC. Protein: CASSSDRHQGDYGYTF.

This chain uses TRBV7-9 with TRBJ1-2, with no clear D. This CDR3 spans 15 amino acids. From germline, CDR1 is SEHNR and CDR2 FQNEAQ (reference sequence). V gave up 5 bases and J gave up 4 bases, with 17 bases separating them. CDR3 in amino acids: CASSQSSLKGYGYTF. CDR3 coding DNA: TGTGCCAGCAGCCAATCCTCCTTAAAGGGCTATGGCTACACCTTC.

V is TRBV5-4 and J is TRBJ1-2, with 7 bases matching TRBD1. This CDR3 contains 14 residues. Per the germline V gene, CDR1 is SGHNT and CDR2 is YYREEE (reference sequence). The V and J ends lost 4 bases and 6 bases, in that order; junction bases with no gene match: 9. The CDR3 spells CASSSYRDRHGYTF. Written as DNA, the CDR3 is TGTGCCAGCAGCAGCTACCGGGACAGACATGGCTACACCTTC.

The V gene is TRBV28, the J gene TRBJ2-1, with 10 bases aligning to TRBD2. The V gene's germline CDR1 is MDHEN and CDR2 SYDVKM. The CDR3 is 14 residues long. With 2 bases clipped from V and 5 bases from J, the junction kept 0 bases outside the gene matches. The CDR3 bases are TGTGCCAGCAGTTTAAGCGGGGGGGACAATGAGCAGTTCTTC. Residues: CASSLSGGDNEQFF.

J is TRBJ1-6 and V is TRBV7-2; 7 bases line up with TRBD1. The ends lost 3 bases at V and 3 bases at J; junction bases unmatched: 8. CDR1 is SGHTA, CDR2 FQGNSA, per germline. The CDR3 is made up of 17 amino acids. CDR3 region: CASSFTGETLYNSPLHF. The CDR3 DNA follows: TGTGCCAGCAGCTTTACAGGGGAAACTCTCTATAATTCACCCCTCCACTTT.

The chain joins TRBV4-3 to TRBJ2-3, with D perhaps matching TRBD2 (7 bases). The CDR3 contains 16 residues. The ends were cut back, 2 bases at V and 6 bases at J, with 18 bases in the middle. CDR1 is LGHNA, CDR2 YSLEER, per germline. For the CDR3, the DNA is TGCGCCAGCAGCCAAAGCCTTGGTAGGGGGGGGGATACGCAGTATTTT. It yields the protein CASSQSLGRGGDTQYF.

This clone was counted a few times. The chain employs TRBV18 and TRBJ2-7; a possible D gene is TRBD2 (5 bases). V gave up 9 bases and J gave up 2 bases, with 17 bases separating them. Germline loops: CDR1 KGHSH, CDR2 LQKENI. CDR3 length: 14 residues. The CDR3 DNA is TGTGCCAGTTCCCAAGGAGCGGCCACCTACGAGCAGTACTTC. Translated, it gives CASSQGAATYEQYF.

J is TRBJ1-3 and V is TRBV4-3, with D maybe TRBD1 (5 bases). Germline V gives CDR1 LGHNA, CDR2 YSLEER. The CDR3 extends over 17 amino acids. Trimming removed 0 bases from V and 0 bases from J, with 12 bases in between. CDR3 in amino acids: CASSQEFTGRSGNTIYF. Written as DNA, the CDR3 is TGCGCCAGCAGCCAAGAGTTTACAGGACGCTCTGGAAACACCATATATTTT.

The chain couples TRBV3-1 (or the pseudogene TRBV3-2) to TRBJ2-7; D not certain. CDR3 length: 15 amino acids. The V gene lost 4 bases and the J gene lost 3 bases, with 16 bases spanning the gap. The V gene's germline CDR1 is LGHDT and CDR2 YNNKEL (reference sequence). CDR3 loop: CASSRNPTYLYEQYF. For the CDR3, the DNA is TGTGCCAGCAGCCGTAATCCAACTTACCTCTACGAGCAGTACTTC.

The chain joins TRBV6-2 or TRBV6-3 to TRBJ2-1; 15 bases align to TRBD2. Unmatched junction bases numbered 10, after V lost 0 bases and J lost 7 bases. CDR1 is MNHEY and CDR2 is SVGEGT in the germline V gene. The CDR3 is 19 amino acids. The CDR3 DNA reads TGTGCCAGCAGTTACTCCCCCGGACTAGCGGGAGGGGTTTTGAATGAGCAGTTCTTC. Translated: CASSYSPGLAGGVLNEQFF.